The clone carrying this TCR beta chain was counted a few times. TCRdb reprocessed the 5' RACE reads via MiXCR and lists one record per CDR3 protein. The sample consists of 550,000 to 650,000 distinct CDR3 sequences, 17% of them appearing once. The junction had 9 bases not matched to a gene; V was cut back by 4 bases and J by 0 bases. This CDR3 is built from 16 residues. From germline, CDR1 is SGHRS and CDR2 YFSETQ. This specimen belongs to a study of T-cell memory formation after mild COVID-19. Sequenced input: PBMCs or a T cell subset sorted from them (not recorded which). The V and J genes are TRBV5-1 and TRBJ2-5; 7 nucleotides line up with TRBD1. The TCR was taken from an adult woman who had mild COVID-19 (a few samples of this study predate the infection). Cell type and time point are not known. The CDR3 reads CASSLGQSTYQETQYF. The CDR3, as DNA: TGCGCCAGCAGCCTGGGACAGAGCACGTACCAAGAGACCCAGTACTTC. The variable domain in full, with the rest retrieved from reference TRBV5-1 and TRBJ2-5, is KAGVTQTPRYLIKTRGQQVTLSCSPISGHRSVSWYQQTPGQGLQFLFEYFSETQRNKGNFPGRFSGRQFSNSRSEMNVSTLELGDSALYLCASSLGQSTYQETQYFGPGTRLLVL.